This TCR beta chain was captured by sequencing in a study of T cell changes during pregnancy in multiple sclerosis. The assay was immunoSEQ multiplex PCR, and TCRdb's table has in-frame clones only and misses some. The repertoire includes 36,000 or so clones, 85% to 90% of them detected once, and about 0.5% sits in the top ten. The V end lost 0 bases, the J end lost 3 bases, and 10 bases lay between the germline ends. The CDR3 is 14 residues long. CDR1 and CDR2 (germline): SGHRS, YFSETQ. The rearrangement uses TRBV5-1 and TRBJ2-7; D is perhaps TRBD1 (5 bases). The TCR originated in a female donor with multiple sclerosis, enrolled in a pregnancy study. The material was CD4+ T cells from peripheral blood mononuclear cells, obtained in the first trimester of pregnancy. The CDR3 region has the DNA TGCGCCAGCAGCTTGGAACAGGCGAACTACGAGCAGTACTTC. Translation: CASSLEQANYEQYF.